The 10 T cell receptor beta chains in this list originate from one sample, sequenced in a study of blood T cell repertoires in COVID-19 (TCRdb year 2020). Libraries were built with the immunoSEQ multiplex PCR assay. Entries here come from immuneACCESS through TCRdb and include only in-frame sequences with V and J called. Some clones fail to appear in such tables; in the studies checked, an unresolved V gene covers under half of the shortfall, and the cause of the remainder is unknown. The table for this sample lists 25,000 to 30,000 clones; 90% of them were counted only once. In total, the top ten clones hold around 10% of the sample. Sequencing used peripheral blood. These receptors were collected from a man between 65 and 85 years old with acute or convalescent COVID-19.

The chain links TRBV5-6 to TRBJ2-1, with 9 bases identical to TRBD1. With V trimmed by 4 bases and J by 7 bases, 9 bases remained unmatched. The CDR3 loop spans 15 amino acids. In germline, CDR1 is SGHDT, CDR2 YYEEEE. The CDR3 is CASSAGTGKGNEQFF. The CDR3 DNA sequence: TGTGCCAGCAGCGCCGGGACAGGGAAAGGGAATGAGCAGTTCTTC.

The chain recombines TRBV15 with TRBJ2-5; D gene unclear. Trimming removed 3 bases from V and 5 bases from J, with 10 bases in between. This CDR3 region has 13 residues. Germline V gene sequence: CDR1 LNHNV, CDR2 YYDKDF (reference sequence). The CDR3 region has the DNA TGTGCCACCAGCAGGTCGCCGGAGGAGACCCAGTACTTC. Translated, it gives CATSRSPEETQYF.

The chain joins TRBV24-1 to TRBJ2-1; D perhaps matches TRBD2 (7 bases). V lost 5 bases and J lost 2, with 15 bases in between. Germline V gene lookup returns CDR1 KGHDR and CDR2 SFDVKD. The CDR3 length is 16 residues. This CDR3 is CATSAHGGAAYNEQFF. The DNA of the CDR3 is TGTGCCACCAGTGCCCATGGGGGGGCCGCCTACAATGAGCAGTTCTTC.

The chain is built from TRBV9 and TRBJ1-6; 7 nucleotides align to TRBD1. Germline assignment: CDR1 SGDLS and CDR2 YYNGEE. The CDR3 totals 14 residues. Trimming cost V 4 bases and J 9 bases; bases outside gene matches: 7. CDR3 in DNA: TGTGCCAGCAGCCAAGGGGGCGAAGGTTCACCCCTCCACTTT. This codes for CASSQGGEGSPLHF.

V and J are TRBV11-2 and TRBJ2-1; 10 bases align to TRBD2. Germline V gene sequence: CDR1 SGHAT, CDR2 FQNNGV. After removal of 7 bases from V and 1 base from J, the junction contained 4 bases not matched to a gene. The CDR3 sequence is 15 residues long. The CDR3 sequence is CASTKREGSYNEQFF. CDR3 sequence (DNA): TGTGCCAGCACTAAGCGGGAGGGATCCTACAATGAGCAGTTCTTC. Filled out from reference TRBV11-2 and TRBJ2-1, the complete variable domain reads EAGVAQSPRYKIIEKRQSVAFWCNPISGHATLYWYQQILGQGPKLLIQFQNNGVVDDSQLPKDRFSAERLKGVDSTLKIQPAKLEDSAVYLCASTKREGSYNEQFFGPGTRLTVL.

V and J are TRBV7-2 and TRBJ1-3; TRBD1 matches 9 bases. V gave up 1 base and J gave up 4 bases; unmatched junction bases: 8. CDR3 length: 17 residues. The germline CDR1 and CDR2 sequences are SGHTA and FQGNSA. Written as DNA, the CDR3 is TGTGCCAGCAGCTTAGGGGGGGGGACAGGGACCGGAAACACCATATATTTT. Translation gives CASSLGGGTGTGNTIYF.

The rearrangement links TRBV29-1 to TRBJ2-1; unclear D gene. CDR1 is SQVTM, CDR2 ANQGSEA, per germline. The CDR3 extends over 10 amino acids. V lost 3 bases, J lost 7 bases, and 4 bases lay in between. The CDR3 DNA reads TGCAGCGTTGACAGTAATGAGCAGTTCTTC. Its protein product is CSVDSNEQFF.

The chain employs TRBV9 and TRBJ2-5; D is possibly TRBD2 (5 bases). The V and J ends lost 0 bases and 1 base respectively, with 13 bases between them. The germline V gene encodes CDR1 SGDLS and CDR2 YYNGEE. The CDR3 has 16 amino acids. As DNA, the CDR3 is TGTGCCAGCAGCGTAGGGTCTCTAGCTTTCCAAGAGACCCAGTACTTC. Translated, it gives CASSVGSLAFQETQYF.

This clone counts as medium-sized (0.01 to 0.1%). CDR3 bases: TGCGCCAGCAGCTTCCACTTCCCTAGCACAGATACGCAGTATTTT. The encoded protein is CASSFHFPSTDTQYF. This rearrangement joins TRBV4-3 to TRBJ2-3; no reliable D call. Germline values: CDR1 LGHNA, CDR2 YSLEER. Trimming removed 5 bases from V and 0 bases from J, with 12 bases in between. The CDR3 is 15 residues long.

The table lists this clone with a count of one. The V gene is TRBV14, the J gene TRBJ1-2; 10 nucleotides match TRBD1. V was pared by 0 bases and J by 4 bases, with 5 bases of the junction left unmatched. The CDR3 contains 16 residues. CDR1 and CDR2 (germline): SGHDN, FVKESK. The chain's CDR3 is CASSQDLTGGSYGYTF. The CDR3 DNA reads as TGTGCCAGCAGCCAAGATTTGACAGGGGGCAGCTATGGCTACACCTTC.